This T cell receptor beta chain was captured in a study of chemoradiotherapy in HPV16-positive cancers. Notes on the study in general: Only a couple of HPV16-positive patients supplied the functional HPV-specificity definition.

The CDR3 contains 13 residues. Trimming took 2 bases from V and 4 from J, leaving 8 bases between them. Germline V lookup: CDR1 GTSNPN, CDR2 SVGIG (reference sequence). As for this clone: Its cognate antigen is unknown.

Clones were read by immunoSEQ multiplex PCR, and TCRdb kept only the in-frame ones, dropping some. Found here are about 14,000 clones, approximately 74% of them singletons; the top ten hold about 9.1%. Specimen collection occurred from a patient who underwent chemoradiotherapy. This TCR was sampled from a human donor with HPV-associated anogenital cancer. The chain couples TRBV30 to TRBJ1-4; D call uncertain. The CDR3 coding sequence is TGTGCCTGGAGTCGAGTCAGTAATGAAAAACTGTTTTTT. This encodes CAWSRVSNEKLFF.